The 14 T cell receptor beta chains presented below share a single source sample, sequenced in a study of cytomegalovirus exposure and HLA in healthy donors. The primer mix had 60 Vbeta and 13 Jbeta primers. The repertoire was sequenced with immunoSEQ multiplex PCR; TCRdb's copy has only in-frame clones and lacks some. The sample lists about 200,000 clones, over 80% occurring once. Sequencing used PBMCs. The receptors were gathered from a boy aged 2 to 10 in good health and CMV-seronegative.

This clone was picked up a small number of times. Other DNA sequences in the sample encode the same CDR3. The chain joins TRBV6-6 to TRBJ1-4; TRBD1 agrees at 10 bases. V lost 6 bases to trimming and J lost 4 bases; unmatched junction nucleotides: 2. The CDR3 has 14 residues. The germline gives CDR1 MNHNY, CDR2 SVGAGI (reference sequence). CDR3 in DNA: TGTGCCAGCAGAGGACAGGGGGGTAATGAAAAACTGTTTTTT. This codes for CASRGQGGNEKLFF.

This sequence joins TRBV2 and TRBJ1-5, with TRBD1 identical over 7 bases. This CDR3 comprises 14 residues. Trimming cost V 6 bases and J 3 bases; bases outside gene matches: 5. The germline CDR1 and CDR2 sequences are SNHLY and FYNNEI. CDR3 loop: CASRGTGVNQPQHF. CDR3 sequence (DNA): TGTGCCAGCAGAGGAACAGGGGTCAATCAGCCCCAGCATTTT. Full variable domain (remainder filled in from reference TRBV2 and TRBJ1-5): EPEVTQTPSHQVTQMGQEVILRCVPISNHLYFYWYRQILGQKVEFLVSFYNNEISEKSEIFDDQFSVERPDGSNFTLKIRSTKLEDSAMYFCASRGTGVNQPQHFGDGTRLSIL.

The chain couples TRBV11-2 to TRBJ2-1; TRBD2 matches 10 bases. The junction had 6 bases not matched to a gene; V was cut back by 3 bases and J by 10 bases. The CDR3 has 14 residues. CDR1 is SGHAT and CDR2 is FQNNGV in the germline V gene. CDR3 residues: CASSFSTSGMEQFF. CDR3 in DNA: TGTGCCAGCAGCTTTAGCACTAGCGGGATGGAGCAGTTCTTC.

A remark on this clone: Other DNA sequences of this sample code for an identical CDR3. The rearrangement links TRBV9 to TRBJ2-2; the match to TRBD1 covers 8 bases. Trimming removed 4 bases from V and 4 bases from J; junction bases left unmatched: 3. The CDR3 has 14 residues. Looked up from germline, CDR1 is SGDLS and CDR2 is YYNGEE. The chain's CDR3 is CASSPGTGTGELFF. CDR3 coding DNA: TGTGCCAGCAGCCCGGGGACAGGCACCGGGGAGCTGTTTTTT.

The chain employs TRBV14 and TRBJ2-2, with TRBD2 matching over 8 bases. CDR3 length: 15 residues. With 1 base clipped from V and 5 bases from J, the junction kept 3 bases outside the gene matches. Germline V gene sequence: CDR1 SGHDN, CDR2 FVKESK. The CDR3 DNA is TGTGCCAGCAGCCAAGCGGGAGGGCTAACCGGGGAGCTGTTTTTT. Protein: CASSQAGGLTGELFF.

The rearrangement uses TRBV5-6 and TRBJ2-1, with 8 nucleotides matching TRBD2. V shed 2 bases and J 15 bases; nucleotides not matched to a gene: 10. The germline gives CDR1 SGHDT, CDR2 YYEEEE. The CDR3 contains 13 residues. Written as DNA, the CDR3 is TGTGCCAGCAGCTTTCGGTCGGGGGGGCCTCGGTTCTTC. It specifies CASSFRSGGPRFF.

The table lists this clone with a count of one. This sequence joins TRBV6-6 and TRBJ2-3, with 7 bases fitting TRBD2. This CDR3 is built from 15 residues. With V trimmed by 3 bases and J by 1 base, 4 bases remained unmatched. CDR1 is MNHNY, CDR2 SVGAGI, per germline (reference sequence). CDR3 in DNA: TGTGCCAGCAGTTATGGCGGGGGACGCACAGATACGCAGTATTTT. It encodes CASSYGGGRTDTQYF.

The chain recombines TRBV2 with TRBJ2-3, with D possibly matching TRBD2 (6 bases). Germline V lookup: CDR1 SNHLY, CDR2 FYNNEI. V was clipped by 8 bases and J by 3 bases, with 12 bases between them. The CDR3 totals 13 residues. CDR3 loop: CASGRTSTDTQYF. CDR3 in DNA: TGTGCCAGCGGGAGGACCTCAACAGATACGCAGTATTTT.

The chain carries TRBV11-2 and TRBJ2-5; weak D call: TRBD2 (6 bases). Germline CDR1 reads SGHAT; CDR2 reads FQNNGV. V lost 0 bases to trimming and J lost 5 bases, with 10 bases between them. The CDR3 sequence is 14 residues long. CDR3 coding DNA: TGTGCCAGCAGCTTAGATGGACTACCGGAGACCCAGTACTTC. This gives the protein CASSLDGLPETQYF. Complete variable domain (other parts from reference TRBV11-2 and TRBJ2-5): EAGVAQSPRYKIIEKRQSVAFWCNPISGHATLYWYQQILGQGPKLLIQFQNNGVVDDSQLPKDRFSAERLKGVDSTLKIQPAKLEDSAVYLCASSLDGLPETQYFGPGTRLLVL.

This chain joins TRBV27 and TRBJ2-2, with D perhaps matching TRBD1 (5 bases). The V gene's germline CDR1 is MNHEY and CDR2 SMNVEV (reference sequence). CDR3 length: 19 amino acids. V shed 6 bases and J shed 0 bases, with 23 bases lying between them. CDR3 sequence: CASRPTVSILPSNTGELFF. The DNA for the CDR3 is TGTGCCAGCAGACCGACAGTTTCTATCTTACCCTCGAACACCGGGGAGCTGTTTTTT.

The V gene is TRBV21-1, the J gene TRBJ2-5; the table's TRBD1 call for D was not verified on the DNA. TRBV21-1 has pseudogene status. This CDR3 region has 10 residues. Written as DNA, the CDR3 is TGTGCCAGTGCAGAAGAGACCCAGTACTTC. It translates to CASAEETQYF.

The chain's CDR3 is CASSGTGVKETQYF. In nucleotides, the CDR3 is TGTGCCAGCAGCGGGACAGGGGTGAAAGAGACCCAGTACTTC. The V call is TRBV7-2, the J call TRBJ2-5, with 10 bases matching TRBD1. The germline V gene encodes CDR1 SGHTA and CDR2 FQGNSA. The V segment lost 5 bases and the J segment 3 bases; nucleotides outside the gene matches: 3. This CDR3 region has 14 residues. Based on the CDR3 plus reference TRBV7-2 and TRBJ2-5, the full variable domain is GAGVSQSPSNKVTEKGKDVELRCDPISGHTALYWYRQSLGQGLEFLIYFQGNSAPDKSGLPSDRFSAERTGGSVSTLTIQRTQQEDSAVYLCASSGTGVKETQYFGPGTRLLVL.

The V gene is TRBV9, the J gene TRBJ1-2; 9 nucleotides align to TRBD1. V lost 5 bases and J lost 4; bases outside the gene matches: 6. The CDR3 runs to 14 residues. CDR1 and CDR2 from the germline V gene are SGDLS and YYNGEE. The CDR3 nucleotides read TGTGCCAGCAGTCCCGGGACAGGGCCCTATGGCTACACCTTC. Its protein is CASSPGTGPYGYTF.

This clone was seen a handful of times. The chain employs TRBV5-6 and TRBJ1-3; 7 nucleotides align to TRBD1. V gave up 0 bases and J gave up 0 bases; unmatched junction bases: 6. Germline V gene lookup returns CDR1 SGHDT and CDR2 YYEEEE. The CDR3 covers 17 residues. The CDR3 nucleotides are TGTGCCAGCAGCTTGGGCAGACAGGGATTCTCTGGAAACACCATATATTTT. Amino acid sequence: CASSLGRQGFSGNTIYF.